This TCR beta chain was captured by sequencing in a study of tumor-infiltrating lymphocytes in primary liver carcinoma. Study summary: Subjects presented with primary liver carcinoma managed by surgical resection. Participating patients were men and women between 30 and 69 years old. Read depth, roughly 3.5 to 7.5 million productive TCRbeta reads, did not differ significantly between tissues.

The germline CDR1 and CDR2 sequences are LGHNA and YSLEER. The CDR3 extends over 13 amino acids. Germline DNA was extracted alongside blood RNA, which was obtained from unsorted whole blood. Priming with a constant-region primer yielded TCR beta cDNA from about 510 ng total RNA. Three-round nested multiplex PCR performed with slightly modified ARM-PCR produced the TCR beta libraries. Running around 10 cycles apiece, the first two PCR rounds relied on TRBV1-TRBV30 forward primers together with a C-beta reverse primer. MiXCR, run by TCRdb on the multiplex PCR reads, gives a single entry per CDR3 protein. The sample shows about 320,000 distinct CDR3 sequences, approximately 60% of them seen only once. As regards this clonotype: A much bigger clone sits one base away, suggesting this may be a read error.

The receptor was isolated from a man aged 35-49 years with primary liver carcinoma and hepatitis B virus infection. The sample comprised peripheral blood. This chain links TRBV4-3 with TRBJ2-7; D possibly corresponds to TRBD1 (5 bases). The CDR3 reads CASIQGASYEQYF. The CDR3 bases are TGCGCCAGCATCCAAGGGGCCTCCTACGAGCAGTACTTC.